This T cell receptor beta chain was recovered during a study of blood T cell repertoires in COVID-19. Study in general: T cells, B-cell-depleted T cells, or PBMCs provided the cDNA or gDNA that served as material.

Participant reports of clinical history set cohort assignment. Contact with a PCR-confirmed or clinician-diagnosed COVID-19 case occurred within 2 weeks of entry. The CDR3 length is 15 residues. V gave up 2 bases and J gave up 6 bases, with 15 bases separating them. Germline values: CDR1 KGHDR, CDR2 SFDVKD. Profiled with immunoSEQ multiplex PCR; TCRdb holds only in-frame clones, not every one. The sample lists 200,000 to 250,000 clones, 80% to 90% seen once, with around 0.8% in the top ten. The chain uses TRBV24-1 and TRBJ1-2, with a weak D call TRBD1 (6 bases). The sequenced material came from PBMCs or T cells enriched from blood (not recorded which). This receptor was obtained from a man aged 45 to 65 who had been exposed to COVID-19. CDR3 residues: CATSDSGARGNGYTF. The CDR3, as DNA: TGTGCCACCAGTGATTCAGGGGCCAGGGGAAATGGCTACACCTTC.